This TCR beta chain was profiled in a study of CD8+ T cells in alopecia areata. This CDR3 has 13 residues. The germline V gene has CDR1 MNHEY and CDR2 SMNVEV (reference sequence). After removal of 3 bases from V and 11 bases from J, the junction contained 9 bases not matched to a gene. Described treatment: oral pan-JAK inhibitor, 5-10 mg twice daily. Sorting of PBMCs yielded the CD4+ and CD8+ T cells. General study findings and limits: Tofacitinib produced a significant decrease in scalp clonality and in expanded CD8+ clones among the top 100. There were many expanded lesional clones persisting in scalp and blood during tofacitinib. Sequenced scalp T cells also include alphabeta T cells resident in normal skin.

With regard to this clone: Its antigen remains unknown.

The authors extracted RNA and reverse transcribed it into cDNA as the sequencing template. Profiled with immunoSEQ multiplex PCR; TCRdb holds only in-frame clones, not every one. The top ten hold roughly 22% of the sample, which has roughly 60,000 clones, around 42% seen once. The TCR was taken from a human donor with alopecia areata. The V and J genes are TRBV27 and TRBJ1-1; 7 bases fit TRBD1. The sample consisted of CD8+ T cells sorted from blood, taken at roughly week 36, from a patient treated with tofacitinib. CDR3 bases: TGTGCCAGCAGTTTGAGGGGGCGAGTACAGGCTTTCTTT. Translated, it gives CASSLRGRVQAFF.